This TCR beta chain derives from a study of naive and memory T cell subsets. The treatment is: skin biopsy from PPD injection site in Mantoux-positive individual. Unsorted total RNA, about 1 to 1000 ng, was DNase treated before reverse transcription. This clonotype was recorded many times. CDR3 length: 16 amino acids. Trimming stripped 0 bases from V and 3 bases from J, with 14 bases between. CDR1 is MDHEN and CDR2 is SYDVKM in the germline V gene. Blood and skin TCR RNA was reverse transcribed with alpha and beta constant primers. A single record per CDR3 protein comes from TCRdb applying MiXCR to the UMI-ligation and nested PCR reads. The sample consists of approximately 20,000 distinct CDR3 sequences, less than 9.5% of them appearing once.

V usage is TRBV28 and J usage is TRBJ1-1, with D tentatively TRBD1 (5 bases). Source: skin, taken from a tuberculin skin test site. The sequence derives from an adult in good health. CDR3 residues: CASSLWIRGGDTEAFF. DNA for the CDR3: TGTGCCAGCAGTTTATGGATACGGGGGGGGGACACTGAAGCTTTCTTT.